The 26 T cell receptor beta chains below come from one sample, sequenced in a study of cytomegalovirus exposure and HLA in healthy donors. Use of 60 Vbeta and 13 Jbeta primers characterized the PCR. Measured with immunoSEQ multiplex PCR; TCRdb has only the in-frame clones, and not every one. The table records roughly 110,000 clones, 65% to 80% of them present only once. Sequencing was carried out using PBMCs. Receptors originate from a man aged 25-45 years in good health and CMV-seropositive.

The J gene is TRBJ1-2, the V gene TRBV5-1; tentative D call: TRBD1 (6 bases). The germline CDR1 and CDR2 sequences are SGHRS and YFSETQ. Trimming took off 0 bases at V and 4 bases at J, with 10 bases between the two ends. The CDR3 is made up of 14 amino acids. This CDR3 reads CASSLDTGSYGYTF. The DNA for the CDR3 is TGCGCCAGCAGCTTGGATACAGGGTCCTATGGCTACACCTTC.

This sequence joins TRBV5-4 and TRBJ2-6, with D maybe TRBD1 (6 bases). Germline-derived CDR1 and CDR2 are SGHNT and YYREEE (reference sequence). The CDR3 is made up of 17 amino acids. Trimming cost V 3 bases and J 9 bases, with 22 bases left between them. The CDR3 sequence: CASSSPGGQGLVNVLTF. CDR3 DNA sequence: TGTGCCAGCAGCTCTCCCGGTGGGCAGGGGCTAGTCAACGTCCTGACTTTC. Full variable domain (remainder filled in from reference TRBV5-4 and TRBJ2-6): ETGVTQSPTHLIKTRGQQVTLRCSSQSGHNTVSWYQQALGQGPQFIFQYYREEENGRGNFPPRFSGLQFPNYSSELNVNALELDDSALYLCASSSPGGQGLVNVLTFGAGSRLTVL.

The V and J genes are TRBV2 and TRBJ2-2; maybe TRBD1 (6 bases). Trimming took off 3 bases at V and 2 bases at J, with 13 bases between the two ends. CDR1 is SNHLY and CDR2 is FYNNEI in the germline V gene. The CDR3 loop spans 16 amino acids. The CDR3 loop is CASSDIGQRNTGELFF. CDR3 nucleotide sequence: TGTGCCAGCAGTGATATCGGACAGAGAAACACCGGGGAGCTGTTTTTT.

V is TRBV29-1 and J is TRBJ2-5; 14 nucleotides line up with TRBD2. This CDR3 contains 16 residues. CDR1 is SQVTM, CDR2 ANQGSEA, per germline. With 1 base clipped from V and 1 base from J, the junction kept 2 bases outside the gene matches. The CDR3 coding sequence is TGCAGCGTTGAAGGACTAGCGGGGGGGCCCCAAGAGACCCAGTACTTC. Its translation is CSVEGLAGGPQETQYF.

CDR3 DNA: TGTGCCAGCAGCTTACAGCGGGGGGGATACAATGAGCAGTTCTTC. Translating gives CASSLQRGGYNEQFF. The chain couples TRBV11-2 to TRBJ2-1; TRBD2 matches at 10 bases. Per the germline V gene, CDR1 is SGHAT and CDR2 is FQNNGV. The CDR3 has 15 residues. The trim removed 2 bases at V and 4 bases at J, leaving 2 bases unmatched.

This sequence joins TRBV4-3 and TRBJ1-1; no firm D call. The V end lost 0 bases, the J end lost 1 base, and 12 bases lay between the germline ends. From germline, CDR1 is LGHNA and CDR2 YSLEER. The CDR3 is made up of 16 amino acids. CDR3 protein: CASSQDITYSNTEAFF. The DNA of the CDR3 is TGCGCCAGCAGCCAAGACATAACATATTCGAACACTGAAGCTTTCTTT.

The chain combines TRBV4-3 with TRBJ1-1, with D unclear. CDR1 LGHNA and CDR2 YSLEER come from the germline V gene. With 3 bases removed from V and 2 bases from J, the gap between germline ends came to 7 bases. The CDR3 loop spans 13 amino acids. CDR3 coding DNA: TGCGCCAGCAGCCACGCGGGAAACACTGAAGCTTTCTTT. This codes for CASSHAGNTEAFF.

J is TRBJ2-7 and V is TRBV7-2, with TRBD1 matching 9 bases. CDR1 and CDR2 (germline): SGHTA, FQGNSA. The CDR3 is 15 residues long. V was pared by 5 bases and J by 5 bases, with 10 bases of the junction left unmatched. CDR3 DNA: TGTGCCAGCAGCCCGACCCGGGACAGGGCCCACGAGCAGTACTTC. Protein: CASSPTRDRAHEQYF. The full variable domain, in which reference TRBV7-2 and TRBJ2-7 provide the parts outside the CDR3, is GAGVSQSPSNKVTEKGKDVELRCDPISGHTALYWYRQSLGQGLEFLIYFQGNSAPDKSGLPSDRFSAERTGGSVSTLTIQRTQQEDSAVYLCASSPTRDRAHEQYFGPGTRLTVT.

V usage is TRBV6-1 and J usage is TRBJ2-7, with D perhaps matching TRBD2 (5 bases). This CDR3 has 12 amino acids. The V end was cut by 5 bases, the J end by 1 base, with 6 bases between. The germline V gene encodes CDR1 MNHNS and CDR2 SASEGT. CDR3 bases: TGTGCCAGCAGTCTAGCATCCTACGAGCAGTACTTC. Translated, it gives CASSLASYEQYF.

The chain recombines TRBV5-4 with TRBJ1-1, with no clear D. The germline V gene encodes CDR1 SGHNT and CDR2 YYREEE (reference sequence). This CDR3 comprises 13 residues. Trimming shortened V by 4 bases and J by 5 bases, and 12 bases separated the two germline ends. CDR3 nucleotides: TGTGCCAGCAGCAGGGCCGGGGAGACTGAAGCTTTCTTT. It is translated as CASSRAGETEAFF. Complete variable domain (other parts from reference TRBV5-4 and TRBJ1-1): ETGVTQSPTHLIKTRGQQVTLRCSSQSGHNTVSWYQQALGQGPQFIFQYYREEENGRGNFPPRFSGLQFPNYSSELNVNALELDDSALYLCASSRAGETEAFFGQGTRLTVV.

With respect to this clone: The sample holds other DNA sequences that translate to the same CDR3. This chain joins TRBV5-1 and TRBJ1-5; D gene uncertain. Germline V gene data show CDR1 as SGHRS and CDR2 as YFSETQ. V was shortened by 2 bases and J by 7 bases, with 10 bases between the two germline ends. The CDR3 length is 13 residues. The CDR3 loop is CASSLEAGQPQHF. In DNA, the CDR3 is TGCGCCAGCAGCTTAGAAGCGGGCCAGCCCCAGCATTTT.

This chain links TRBV10-3 with TRBJ2-7, with D possibly being TRBD1 (5 bases). The germline V gene encodes CDR1 ENHRY and CDR2 SYGVKD. Trimming took 0 bases from V and 6 from J, leaving 9 bases between them. The length of the CDR3 is 13 residues. In nucleotides, the CDR3 is TGTGCCATCAGTGAGTCCTGGCAGGGCGAGCAGTACTTC. Translating gives CAISESWQGEQYF.

The genes are TRBV14 and TRBJ1-1; D is perhaps TRBD1 (5 bases). V lost 2 bases to trimming and J lost 2 bases, with 12 bases between them. CDR3 size: 15 residues. Per germline, CDR1 SGHDN and CDR2 FVKESK. The CDR3 nucleotides are TGTGCCAGCAGCCAACTAGGGGAAGGAAACACTGAAGCTTTCTTT. It is translated as CASSQLGEGNTEAFF.

This clone was detected a few times. V gene TRBV4-3 combines with J gene TRBJ1-5; perhaps TRBD1 as D (5 bases). V was cut by 0 bases and J by 6 bases, with 12 bases left in between. CDR3 length equals 15 residues. Germline CDR1 reads LGHNA; CDR2 reads YSLEER. CDR3 DNA: TGCGCCAGCAGCCAAGATGACACAGGCGGTCAGCCCCAGCATTTT. As protein: CASSQDDTGGQPQHF.

J is TRBJ2-3 and V is TRBV18; weak D call: TRBD1 (6 bases). This CDR3 is 19 amino acids long. Germline V gene sequence: CDR1 KGHSH, CDR2 LQKENI. Trimming took 0 bases from V and 0 from J, leaving 19 bases between them. The CDR3 region has the DNA TGTGCCAGCTCACCACCGGGGCTTGGCAGGGGCACTAGCACAGATACGCAGTATTTT. It is translated as CASSPPGLGRGTSTDTQYF.

This CDR3 is CASSLSGAGYGYTF. The CDR3 nucleotides read TGTGCCAGCAGCTTAAGCGGGGCGGGGTATGGCTACACCTTC. V and J are TRBV7-2 and TRBJ1-2; tentative D call: TRBD1 (5 bases). This CDR3 comprises 14 residues. V lost 2 bases and J lost 5, with 12 bases in between. Germline V gives CDR1 SGHTA, CDR2 FQGNSA.

This chain links TRBV4-3 with TRBJ2-5; perhaps TRBD2 as D (6 bases). CDR3 length: 18 residues. Trimming left V 4 bases short and J 2 bases short, with 23 bases between. Per germline, CDR1 LGHNA and CDR2 YSLEER. CDR3 DNA sequence: TGCGCCAGCAGCCTACACGGGGGTGGGGTTTTTGGACAAGAGACCCAGTACTTC. This translates into CASSLHGGGVFGQETQYF.

The chain employs TRBV11-2 and TRBJ2-6; 7 nucleotides match TRBD1. CDR1 SGHAT and CDR2 FQNNGV come from the germline V gene. Germline trimming cut 0 bases from V and 13 bases from J; bases unmatched to any gene: 3. This CDR3 contains 13 residues. The DNA of the CDR3 is TGTGCCAGCAGCTTAGAACGACAGGGAGTCCTGACTTTC. Residues: CASSLERQGVLTF.

V gene TRBV2 combines with J gene TRBJ1-1; TRBD1 aligns across 7 bases. Trimming took 8 bases from V and 0 from J; bases not matched to a gene: 3. Germline CDR1 reads SNHLY; CDR2 reads FYNNEI. The CDR3 covers 13 residues. CDR3 loop: CASQTGLNTEAFF. The CDR3 coding sequence is TGTGCCAGCCAGACAGGGTTGAACACTGAAGCTTTCTTT.

This sequence joins TRBV29-1 and TRBJ1-1, with TRBD1 matching 8 bases. There are 14 residues in the CDR3. Germline CDR1 reads SQVTM; CDR2 reads ANQGSEA. The CDR3 DNA follows: TGCAGAGCAGGGGGCGGTTCGGGGTCCACTGAAGCTTTCTTT. Its protein product is CRAGGGSGSTEAFF.

The chain has TRBV5-6 and TRBJ1-2, with TRBD1 matching 10 bases. CDR1 SGHDT and CDR2 YYEEEE come from the germline V gene. This CDR3 is built from 16 residues. V dropped 5 bases and J dropped 3; count of bases not matched to a gene: 10. CDR3 nucleotide sequence: TGTGCCAGCAGGCACTCCGGGACAGGGGTAGACTATGGCTACACCTTC. Its translation is CASRHSGTGVDYGYTF.

This rearrangement joins TRBV21-1 to TRBJ2-5; no check of the table's D call, TRBD2, against the DNA was made. The J call may be faulty, since TRBJ2-7 better matches the DNA end. TRBV21-1 has pseudogene status. The CDR3 contains 13 residues. CDR3 protein: CASSKDPVYEQYF. In DNA form, the CDR3 reads TGTGCCAGCAGCAAAGACCCCGTTTACGAGCAGTACTTC.

V and J are TRBV28 and TRBJ2-3, with D possibly TRBD2 on 7 matching bases. The CDR3 has 16 amino acids. Germline values: CDR1 MDHEN, CDR2 SYDVKM. V was pared by 3 bases and J by 0 bases, with 13 bases between. The CDR3 reads CASSFLGGVSTDTQYF. The CDR3 nucleotides are TGTGCCAGCAGTTTTTTAGGGGGGGTTAGCACAGATACGCAGTATTTT.

The chain uses TRBV5-1 and TRBJ2-6, with D maybe TRBD1 (6 bases). Germline CDR1 reads SGHRS; CDR2 reads YFSETQ. The germline V and J ends were trimmed by 3 bases and 1 base, with 14 bases remaining between them. The CDR3 totals 17 residues. CDR3 sequence reads: CASSSLQGKSGANVLTF. The CDR3, as DNA: TGCGCCAGCAGCTCCTTACAGGGTAAGTCTGGGGCCAACGTCCTGACTTTC.

The chain joins TRBV6-1 to TRBJ2-7; 11 nucleotides agree with TRBD2. The V gene's germline CDR1 is MNHNS and CDR2 SASEGT. This CDR3 region has 15 residues. The trim removed 5 bases at V and 7 bases at J, leaving 10 bases unmatched. CDR3 sequence (DNA): TGTGCCAGCAGTATACTAGCGGGGGATCGTGGTGAGCAGTACTTC. It translates to CASSILAGDRGEQYF.

This sequence joins TRBV9 and TRBJ2-7, with 10 bases fitting TRBD2. The CDR3 runs 14 residues. CDR1 and CDR2 from the germline V gene are SGDLS and YYNGEE. Trimming at V came to 4 bases and at J to 4 bases, leaving 5 bases not matched to a gene. CDR3 in amino acids: CASSPASGGYEQYF. The CDR3 DNA is TGTGCCAGCAGCCCGGCTAGCGGGGGATACGAGCAGTACTTC.